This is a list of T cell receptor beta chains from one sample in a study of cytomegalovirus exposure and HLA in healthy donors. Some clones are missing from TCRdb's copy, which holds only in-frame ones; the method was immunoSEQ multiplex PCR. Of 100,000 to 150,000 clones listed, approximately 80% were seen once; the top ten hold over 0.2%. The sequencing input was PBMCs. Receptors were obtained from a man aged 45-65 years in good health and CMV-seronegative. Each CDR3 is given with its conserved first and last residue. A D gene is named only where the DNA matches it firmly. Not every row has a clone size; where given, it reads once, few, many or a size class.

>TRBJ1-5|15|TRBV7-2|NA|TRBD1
CASSSEQGVSQPQHF
TGTGCCAGCAGCTCGGAGCAGGGGGTGAGTCAGCCCCAGCATTTT
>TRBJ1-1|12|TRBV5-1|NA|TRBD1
CASSPGQGEAFF
TGCGCCAGCAGCCCCGGACAGGGGGAAGCTTTCTTT
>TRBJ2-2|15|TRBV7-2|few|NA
CASSLKEGVTGELFF
TGTGCCAGCAGCTTAAAGGAGGGAGTCACCGGGGAGCTGTTTTTT
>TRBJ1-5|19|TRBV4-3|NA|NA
CASSQATGGPEYSNQPQHF
TGCGCCAGCAGCCAAGCGACAGGCGGGCCAGAATATAGCAATCAGCCCCAGCATTTT
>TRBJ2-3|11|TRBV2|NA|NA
CARKTRDTQYF
TGTGCTCGGAAGACAAGGGATACGCAGTATTTT
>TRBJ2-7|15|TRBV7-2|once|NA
CASSPRVRSSYEQYF
TGTGCCAGCAGCCCGAGGGTCCGGAGCTCCTACGAGCAGTACTTC
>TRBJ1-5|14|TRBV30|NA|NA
CAWRGTSSNQPQHF
TGTGCCTGGAGGGGGACATCAAGCAATCAGCCCCAGCATTTT
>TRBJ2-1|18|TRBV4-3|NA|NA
CASSQGRSGLPSYNEQFF
TGCGCCAGCAGCCAAGGTCGGTCGGGACTCCCCTCCTACAATGAGCAGTTCTTC
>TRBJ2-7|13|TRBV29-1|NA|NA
CSVDGATGQEQYF
TGCAGCGTTGATGGGGCGACAGGACAGGAGCAGTACTTC
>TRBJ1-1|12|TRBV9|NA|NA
CASSVVSGEAFF
TGTGCCAGCAGCGTAGTGTCGGGTGAAGCTTTCTTT
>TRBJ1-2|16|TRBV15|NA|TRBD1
CATSRGTGVRDYGYTF
TGTGCCACCAGCAGAGGGACAGGGGTACGGGACTATGGCTACACCTTC
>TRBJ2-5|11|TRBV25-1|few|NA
CASSAEGAQYF
TGTGCCAGCAGTGCCGAGGGGGCCCAGTACTTC
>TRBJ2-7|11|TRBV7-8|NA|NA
CASSLRGEQYF
TGTGCCAGCAGCTTAAGGGGCGAACAGTACTTC
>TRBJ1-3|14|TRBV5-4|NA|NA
CASSLGAVGNTIYF
TGTGCCAGCAGCTTGGGGGCAGTTGGAAACACCATATATTTT